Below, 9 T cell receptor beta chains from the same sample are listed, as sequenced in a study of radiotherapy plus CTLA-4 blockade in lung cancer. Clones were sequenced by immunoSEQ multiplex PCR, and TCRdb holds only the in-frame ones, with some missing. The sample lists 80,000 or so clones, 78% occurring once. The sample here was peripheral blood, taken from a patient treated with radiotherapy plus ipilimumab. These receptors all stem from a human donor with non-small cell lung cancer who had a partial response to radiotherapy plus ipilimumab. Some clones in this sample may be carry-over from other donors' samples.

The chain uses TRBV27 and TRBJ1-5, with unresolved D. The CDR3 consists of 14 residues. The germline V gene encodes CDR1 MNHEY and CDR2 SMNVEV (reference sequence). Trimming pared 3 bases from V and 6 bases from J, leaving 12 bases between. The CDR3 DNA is TGTGCCAGCAGTTTGAGAGGGTCGGGTCAGCCCCAGCATTTT. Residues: CASSLRGSGQPQHF.

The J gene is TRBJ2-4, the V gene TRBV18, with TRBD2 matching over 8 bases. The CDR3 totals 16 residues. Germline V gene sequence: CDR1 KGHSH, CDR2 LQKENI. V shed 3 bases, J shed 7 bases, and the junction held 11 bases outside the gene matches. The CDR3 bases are TGTGCCAGCTCACCCTGGACCCTAACGGGGGGGAACATTCAGTACTTC. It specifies CASSPWTLTGGNIQYF.

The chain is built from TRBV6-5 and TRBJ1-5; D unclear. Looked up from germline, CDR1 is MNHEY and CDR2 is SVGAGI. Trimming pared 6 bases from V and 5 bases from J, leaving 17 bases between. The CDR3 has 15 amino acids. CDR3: CASSHPGNPHQPQHF. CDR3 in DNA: TGTGCCAGCAGCCACCCGGGAAATCCACATCAGCCCCAGCATTTT.

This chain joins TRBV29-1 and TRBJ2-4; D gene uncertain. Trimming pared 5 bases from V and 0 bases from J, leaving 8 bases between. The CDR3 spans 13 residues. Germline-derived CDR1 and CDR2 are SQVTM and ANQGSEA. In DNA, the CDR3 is TGCAGCGTTCCGTCCCCAGCCAAAAACATTCAGTACTTC. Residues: CSVPSPAKNIQYF. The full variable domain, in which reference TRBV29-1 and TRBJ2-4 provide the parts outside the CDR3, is SAVISQKPSRDICQRGTSLTIQCQVDSQVTMMFWYRQQPGQSLTLIATANQGSEATYESGFVIDKFPISRPNLTFSTLTVSNMSPEDSSIYLCSVPSPAKNIQYFGAGTRLSVL.

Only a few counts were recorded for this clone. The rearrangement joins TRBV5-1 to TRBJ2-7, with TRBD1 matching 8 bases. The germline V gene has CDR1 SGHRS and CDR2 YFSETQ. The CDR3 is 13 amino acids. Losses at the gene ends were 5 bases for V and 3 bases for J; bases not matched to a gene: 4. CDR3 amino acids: CASSLTGGYEQYF. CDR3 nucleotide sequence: TGCGCCAGCAGTCTTACAGGGGGCTACGAGCAGTACTTC.

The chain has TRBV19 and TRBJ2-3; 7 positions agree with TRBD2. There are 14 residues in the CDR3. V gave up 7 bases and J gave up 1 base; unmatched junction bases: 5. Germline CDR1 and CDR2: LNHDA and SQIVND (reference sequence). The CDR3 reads CASTRGGRTDTQYF. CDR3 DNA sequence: TGTGCCAGTACGCGCGGGGGACGCACAGATACGCAGTATTTT.

This CDR3 reads CASSGRQGTQETQYF. The CDR3 DNA is TGTGCCAGCTCTGGTCGACAGGGGACCCAAGAGACCCAGTACTTC. The chain has TRBV18 and TRBJ2-5, with TRBD1 identical over 8 bases. Per germline, CDR1 KGHSH and CDR2 LQKENI. The CDR3 totals 15 residues. Losses at the gene ends were 6 bases for V and 1 base for J; bases not matched to a gene: 7.

In DNA, the CDR3 is TGTGCCAGCAGCTTAGTCGGTGTCAGGCAGGGCTCCAATGAGCAGTTCTTC. This sequence encodes CASSLVGVRQGSNEQFF. The chain has TRBV11-2 and TRBJ2-1; D is perhaps TRBD1 (5 bases). With 1 base removed from V and 6 bases from J, the gap between germline ends came to 19 bases. CDR3 length: 17 residues. CDR1 is SGHAT and CDR2 is FQNNGV in the germline V gene.

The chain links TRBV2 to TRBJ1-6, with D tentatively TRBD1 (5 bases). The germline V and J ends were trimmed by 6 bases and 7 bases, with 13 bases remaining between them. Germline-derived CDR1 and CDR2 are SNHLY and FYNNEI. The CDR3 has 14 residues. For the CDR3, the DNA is TGTGCCAGCAGAATAGACAGAAACAATTCACCCCTCCACTTT. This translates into CASRIDRNNSPLHF.